The clone carrying this TCR beta chain came up a few times. TCRdb processed the 5' RACE reads anew with MiXCR; each CDR3 protein has one entry. The sample has fewer than 700,000 distinct CDR3 sequences; over 15% are singletons. This entry comes from a study of T-cell memory formation after mild COVID-19. This CDR3 has 12 amino acids. The V gene lost 6 bases and the J gene lost 3 bases, with 8 bases spanning the gap. The germline CDR1 and CDR2 sequences are MNHNY and SVGAGI (reference sequence). This sequence originates from an adult woman who had mild COVID-19 (a few samples of this study predate the infection). Cell type and time point are not known. The rearrangement joins TRBV6-6 to TRBJ1-1, with no clear D. The specimen was PBMCs or a T cell subset sorted from them (not recorded which). The CDR3, as DNA: TGTGCCAGCAGCCATCGAGACACTGAAGCTTTCTTT. Amino acids: CASSHRDTEAFF.